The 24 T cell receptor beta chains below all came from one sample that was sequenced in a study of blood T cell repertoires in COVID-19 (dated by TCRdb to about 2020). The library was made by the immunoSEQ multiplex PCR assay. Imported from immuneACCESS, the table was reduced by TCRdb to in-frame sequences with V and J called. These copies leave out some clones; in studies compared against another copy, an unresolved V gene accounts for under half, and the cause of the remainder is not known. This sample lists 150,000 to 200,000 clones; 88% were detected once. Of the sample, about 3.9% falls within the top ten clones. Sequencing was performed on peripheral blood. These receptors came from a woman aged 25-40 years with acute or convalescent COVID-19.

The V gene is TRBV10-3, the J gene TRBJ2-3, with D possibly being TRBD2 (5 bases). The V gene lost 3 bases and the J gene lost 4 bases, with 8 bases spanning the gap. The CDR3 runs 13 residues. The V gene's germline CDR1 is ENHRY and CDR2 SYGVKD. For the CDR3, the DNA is TGTGCCATCAGTGAACTAGAGGCAGATACGCAGTATTTT. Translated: CAISELEADTQYF.

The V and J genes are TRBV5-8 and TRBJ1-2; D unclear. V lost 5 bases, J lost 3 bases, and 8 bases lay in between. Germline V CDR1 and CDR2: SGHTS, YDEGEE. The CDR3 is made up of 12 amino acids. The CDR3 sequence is CASSILYYGYTF. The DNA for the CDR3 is TGTGCCAGCAGTATCCTTTACTATGGCTACACCTTC.

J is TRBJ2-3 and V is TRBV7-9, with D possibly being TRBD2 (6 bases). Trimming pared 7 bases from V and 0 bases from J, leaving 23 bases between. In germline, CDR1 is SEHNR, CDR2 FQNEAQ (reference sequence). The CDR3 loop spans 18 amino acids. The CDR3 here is CASTKGTAGLTSTDTQYF. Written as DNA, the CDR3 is TGTGCCAGCACCAAGGGGACTGCGGGCTTAACTAGCACAGATACGCAGTATTTT. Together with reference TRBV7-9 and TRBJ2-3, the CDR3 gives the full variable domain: DTGVSQNPRHKITKRGQNVTFRCDPISEHNRLYWYRQTLGQGPEFLTYFQNEAQLEKSRLLSDRFSAERPKGSFSTLEIQRTEQGDSAMYLCASTKGTAGLTSTDTQYFGPGTRLTVL.

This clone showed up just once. CDR3 protein: CASNQAGISGNTIYF. The CDR3 DNA reads TGTGCCAGCAACCAGGCCGGGATCTCTGGAAACACCATATATTTT. The chain uses TRBV28 and TRBJ1-3; D unclear. CDR1 MDHEN and CDR2 SYDVKM come from the germline V gene. The CDR3 runs to 15 residues. Trimming took 7 bases from V and 0 from J, leaving 13 bases between them.

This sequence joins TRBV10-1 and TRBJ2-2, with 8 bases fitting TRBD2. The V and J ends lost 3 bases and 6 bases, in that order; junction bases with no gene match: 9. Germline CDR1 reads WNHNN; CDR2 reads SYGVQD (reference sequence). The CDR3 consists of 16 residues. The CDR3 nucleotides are TGCGCCAGCAGTGAAGCCGGGACTAGAGTCCCCGGGGAGCTGTTTTTT. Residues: CASSEAGTRVPGELFF.

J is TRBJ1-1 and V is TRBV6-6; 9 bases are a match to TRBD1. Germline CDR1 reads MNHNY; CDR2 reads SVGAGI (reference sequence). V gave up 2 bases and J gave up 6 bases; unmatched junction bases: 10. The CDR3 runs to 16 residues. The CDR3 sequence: CASSYKTGGGGAEAFF. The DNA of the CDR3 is TGTGCCAGCAGTTACAAGACAGGGGGTGGGGGAGCTGAAGCTTTCTTT.

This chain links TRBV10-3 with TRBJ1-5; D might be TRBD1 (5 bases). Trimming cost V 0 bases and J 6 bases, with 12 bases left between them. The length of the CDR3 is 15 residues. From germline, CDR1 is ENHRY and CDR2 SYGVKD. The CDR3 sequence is CAISESGEGFQPQHF. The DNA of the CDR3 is TGTGCCATCAGTGAGTCGGGGGAGGGGTTTCAGCCCCAGCATTTT.

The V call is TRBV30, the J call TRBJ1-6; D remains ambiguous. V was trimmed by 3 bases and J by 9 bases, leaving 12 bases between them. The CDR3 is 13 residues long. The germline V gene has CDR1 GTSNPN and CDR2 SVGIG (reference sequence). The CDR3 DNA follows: TGTGCCTGGAGCTCAATACCCGGTTCACCCCTCCACTTT. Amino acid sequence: CAWSSIPGSPLHF.

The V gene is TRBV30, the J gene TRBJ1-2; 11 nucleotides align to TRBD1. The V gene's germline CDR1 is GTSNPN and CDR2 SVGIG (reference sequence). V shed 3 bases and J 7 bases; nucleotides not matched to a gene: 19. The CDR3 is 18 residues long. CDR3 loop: CAWSRAPTGTGGLLGYTF. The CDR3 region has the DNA TGTGCCTGGAGCCGCGCTCCGACCGGGACAGGGGGTTTACTTGGCTACACCTTC.

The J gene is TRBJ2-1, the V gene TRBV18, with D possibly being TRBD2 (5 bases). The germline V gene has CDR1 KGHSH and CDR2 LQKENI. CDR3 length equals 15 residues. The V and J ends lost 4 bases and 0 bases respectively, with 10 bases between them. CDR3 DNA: TGTGCCAGCTCACGGGGAGTGAGCTCCTACAATGAGCAGTTCTTC. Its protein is CASSRGVSSYNEQFF.

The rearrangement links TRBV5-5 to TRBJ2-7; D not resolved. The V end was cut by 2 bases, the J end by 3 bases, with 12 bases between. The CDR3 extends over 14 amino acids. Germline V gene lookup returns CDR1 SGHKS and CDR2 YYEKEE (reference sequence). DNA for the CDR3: TGTGCCAGCAGCTTTCAGGCAGCCTTCTACGAGCAGTACTTC. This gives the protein CASSFQAAFYEQYF.

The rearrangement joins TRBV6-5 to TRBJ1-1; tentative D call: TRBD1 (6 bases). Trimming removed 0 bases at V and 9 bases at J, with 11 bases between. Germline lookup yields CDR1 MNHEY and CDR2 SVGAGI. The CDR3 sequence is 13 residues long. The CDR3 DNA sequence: TGTGCCAGCAGTTACTCGCCTACAGGGAAAGCTTTCTTT. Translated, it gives CASSYSPTGKAFF.

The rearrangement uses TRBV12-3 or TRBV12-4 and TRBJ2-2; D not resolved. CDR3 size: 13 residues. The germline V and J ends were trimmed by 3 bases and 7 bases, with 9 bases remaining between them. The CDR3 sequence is CASSLGANGELFF. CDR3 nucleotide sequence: TGTGCCAGCAGTTTGGGCGCTAACGGGGAGCTGTTTTTT.

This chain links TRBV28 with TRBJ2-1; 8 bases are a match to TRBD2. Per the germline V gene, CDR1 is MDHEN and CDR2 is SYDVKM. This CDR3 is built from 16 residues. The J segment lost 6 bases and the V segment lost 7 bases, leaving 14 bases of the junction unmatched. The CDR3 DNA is TGTGCCAGCACTCCACGTAAGGGACTAGGGGTCAATGAGCAGTTCTTC. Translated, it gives CASTPRKGLGVNEQFF.

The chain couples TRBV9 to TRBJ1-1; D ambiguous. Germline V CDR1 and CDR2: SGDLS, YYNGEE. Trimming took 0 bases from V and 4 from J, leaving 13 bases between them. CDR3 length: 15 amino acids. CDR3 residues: CASSVGGWGGTEAFF. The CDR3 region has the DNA TGTGCCAGCAGCGTAGGCGGTTGGGGAGGCACTGAAGCTTTCTTT.

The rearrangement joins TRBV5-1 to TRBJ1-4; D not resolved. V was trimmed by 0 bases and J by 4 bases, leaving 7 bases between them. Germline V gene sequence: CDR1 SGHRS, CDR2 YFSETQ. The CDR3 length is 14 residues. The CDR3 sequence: CASSLEGVNEKLFF. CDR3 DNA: TGCGCCAGCAGCTTGGAGGGAGTTAATGAAAAACTGTTTTTT.

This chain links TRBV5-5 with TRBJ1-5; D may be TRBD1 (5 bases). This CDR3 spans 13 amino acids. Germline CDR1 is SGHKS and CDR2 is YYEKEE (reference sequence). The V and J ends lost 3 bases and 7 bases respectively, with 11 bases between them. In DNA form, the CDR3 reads TGTGCCAGCAGCTCACAGGTACAACAGCCCCAGCATTTT. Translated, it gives CASSSQVQQPQHF.

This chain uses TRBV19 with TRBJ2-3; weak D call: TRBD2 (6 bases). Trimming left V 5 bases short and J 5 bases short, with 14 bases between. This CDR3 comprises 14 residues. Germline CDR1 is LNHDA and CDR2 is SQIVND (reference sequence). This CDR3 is CASSGVGGGDTQYF. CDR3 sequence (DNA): TGTGCCAGTAGTGGTGTCGGGGGTGGAGATACGCAGTATTTT.

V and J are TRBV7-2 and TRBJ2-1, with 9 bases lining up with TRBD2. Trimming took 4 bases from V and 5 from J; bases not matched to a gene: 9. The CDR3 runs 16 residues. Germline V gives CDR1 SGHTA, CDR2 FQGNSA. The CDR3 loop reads CASSSNSGRGHNEQFF. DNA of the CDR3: TGTGCCAGCAGCTCAAATAGCGGGAGAGGCCACAATGAGCAGTTCTTC.

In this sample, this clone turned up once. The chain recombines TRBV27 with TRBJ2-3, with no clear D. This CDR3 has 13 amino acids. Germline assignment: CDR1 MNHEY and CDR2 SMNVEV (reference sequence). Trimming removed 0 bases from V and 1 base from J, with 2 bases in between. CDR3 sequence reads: CASSLSGTDTQYF. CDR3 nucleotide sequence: TGTGCCAGCAGTTTATCCGGCACAGATACGCAGTATTTT.

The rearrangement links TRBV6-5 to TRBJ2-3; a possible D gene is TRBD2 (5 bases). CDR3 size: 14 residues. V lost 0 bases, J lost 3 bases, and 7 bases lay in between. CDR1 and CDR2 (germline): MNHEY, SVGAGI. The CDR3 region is CASSYSRDTDTQYF. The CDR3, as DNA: TGTGCCAGCAGTTACTCGAGGGATACAGATACGCAGTATTTT.

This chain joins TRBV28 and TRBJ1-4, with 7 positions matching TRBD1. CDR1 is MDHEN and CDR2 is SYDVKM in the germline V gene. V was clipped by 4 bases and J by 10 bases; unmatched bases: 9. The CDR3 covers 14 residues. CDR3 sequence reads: CASSSRQGRGKLFF. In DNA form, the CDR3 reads TGTGCCAGCAGTTCACGACAGGGTAGGGGAAAACTGTTTTTT.

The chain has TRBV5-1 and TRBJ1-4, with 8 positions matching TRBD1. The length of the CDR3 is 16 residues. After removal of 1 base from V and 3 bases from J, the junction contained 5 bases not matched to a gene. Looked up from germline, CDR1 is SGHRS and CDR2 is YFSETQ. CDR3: CASSLQGAGSNEKLFF. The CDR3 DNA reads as TGCGCCAGCAGCTTGCAGGGGGCTGGGTCTAATGAAAAACTGTTTTTT.

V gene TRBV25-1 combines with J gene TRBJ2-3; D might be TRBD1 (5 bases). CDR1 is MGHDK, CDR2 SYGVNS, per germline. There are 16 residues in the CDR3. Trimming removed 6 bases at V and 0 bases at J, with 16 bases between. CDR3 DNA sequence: TGTGCCAGCAGGGACAACCCGGGTGGGAGCACAGATACGCAGTATTTT. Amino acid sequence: CASRDNPGGSTDTQYF.